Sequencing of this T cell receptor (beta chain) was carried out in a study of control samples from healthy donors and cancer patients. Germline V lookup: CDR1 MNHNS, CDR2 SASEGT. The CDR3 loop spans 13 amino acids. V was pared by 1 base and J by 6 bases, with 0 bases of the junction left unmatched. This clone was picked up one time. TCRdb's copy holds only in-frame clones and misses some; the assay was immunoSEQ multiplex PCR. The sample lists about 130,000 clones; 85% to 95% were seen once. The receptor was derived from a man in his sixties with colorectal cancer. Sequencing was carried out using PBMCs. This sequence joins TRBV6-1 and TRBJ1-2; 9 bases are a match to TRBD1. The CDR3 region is CASSEGTGDGYTF. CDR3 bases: TGTGCCAGCAGTGAAGGGACAGGGGATGGCTACACCTTC.